One and the same sample provided the 3 T cell receptor beta chains below, sequenced in a study of blood T cell repertoires in COVID-19. Some clones are missing from TCRdb's copy, which holds only in-frame ones; the method was immunoSEQ multiplex PCR. The sample yields about 250,000 clones, around 88% seen once. The sequenced material came from peripheral blood. These receptors originate from a woman under 40 with COVID-19, enrolled during active disease.

The chain links TRBV5-6 to TRBJ1-4; perhaps TRBD1 as D (6 bases). CDR3 length equals 16 residues. Trimming shortened V by 4 bases and J by 5 bases, and 18 bases separated the two germline ends. The germline V gene encodes CDR1 SGHDT and CDR2 YYEEEE. This CDR3 is CASSHRGGRENEKLFF. DNA for the CDR3: TGTGCCAGCAGCCATAGGGGGGGCAGGGAAAATGAAAAACTGTTTTTT.

The chain carries TRBV7-2 and TRBJ2-3; D gene unclear. V lost 5 bases, J lost 3 bases, and 9 bases lay in between. Germline assignment: CDR1 SGHTA and CDR2 FQGNSA. The length of the CDR3 is 13 residues. The chain's CDR3 is CASSQLRTDTQYF. The CDR3 bases are TGTGCCAGCAGCCAACTAAGGACAGATACGCAGTATTTT.

CDR3 protein: CASSQDKQGTGGNTIYF. The DNA for the CDR3 is TGCGCCAGCAGCCAAGACAAACAGGGAACTGGTGGAAACACCATATATTTT. The chain couples TRBV4-3 to TRBJ1-3, with D possibly TRBD1 on 6 matching bases. Trimming cost V 0 bases and J 3 bases, with 15 bases left between them. Germline V gene data show CDR1 as LGHNA and CDR2 as YSLEER. The CDR3 covers 17 residues.